What follows is one T cell receptor (beta chain) and its context. Its target is not known. The sample is drawn from a study of Ad26.COV2.S vaccination and SARS-CoV-2 variants. Study summary: Ad26.COV2.S shots went into the muscle once or twice, 56 days apart.

Treatment of the sample: roughly 18 received Ad26.COV2.S at low or high dose, single or two shots; several received placebo; per-sample allocation not given. Sample collection was performed on day 63 after the first vaccine or placebo injection. An 18-55-year-old adult in Boston served as donor. Ad26 vector vaccine expressed Wuhan-strain SARS-CoV-2 spike. TCRdb's table, derived via immunoSEQ multiplex PCR, lists solely in-frame clones and lacks some. The data show approximately 410,000 clones, about nine tenths seen once. Study-wide results and caveats: Reportedly, spike-specific CD8+ and CD4+ T cell responses achieved substantial breadth once vaccination had taken place.

The CDR3 loop spans 13 amino acids. Trimming pared 3 bases from V and 2 bases from J, leaving 8 bases between. The germline V gene has CDR1 LNHNV and CDR2 YYDKDF (reference sequence). The specimen comprised peripheral blood, sampled in a trial of Ad26.COV2.S vaccine versus placebo. The chain recombines TRBV15 with TRBJ2-7; no reliable D call. The sequence came from a person aged 18-65 years who received the Ad26.COV2.S COVID-19 vaccine or a placebo. For the CDR3, the DNA is TGTGCCACCAGCAGGTCGGCCGCCTACGAGCAGTACTTC. Translated, it gives CATSRSAAYEQYF. The complete variable domain, with remaining parts taken from reference TRBV15 and TRBJ2-7, reads DAMVIQNPRYQVTQFGKPVTLSCSQTLNHNVMYWYQQKSSQAPKLLFHYYDKDFNNEADTPDNFQSRRPNTSFCFLDIRSPGLGDTAMYLCATSRSAAYEQYFGPGTRLTVT.